Listed here is a single TCR beta chain. The antigen remains undetermined. This sample was taken from a study of T cell responses to AZD1222 COVID-19 vaccine. The protocol was immunoSEQ multiplex PCR, while the TCRdb copy is restricted to in-frame clones and leaves out a portion. The data contain about 80,000 clones, 75% to 95% of them singletons. CDR1 and CDR2 (germline): SGHTA, FQGNSA. The CDR3 sequence is 14 residues long. Trimming removed 8 bases from V and 3 bases from J, with 15 bases in between. Findings of the study overall: Variant regions that are unmutated are reportedly the target of nearly half of spike-specific TCRs.

The material was peripheral blood, obtained 28 days after the second AZD1222 dose. The chain is built from TRBV7-2 and TRBJ2-3; D is unresolved. This receptor was taken from an adult who received the AZD1222 COVID-19 vaccine. CDR3 sequence (DNA): TGTGCCAGCCATGGTAGGGTTAGTACAGATACGCAGTATTTT. It codes for CASHGRVSTDTQYF.